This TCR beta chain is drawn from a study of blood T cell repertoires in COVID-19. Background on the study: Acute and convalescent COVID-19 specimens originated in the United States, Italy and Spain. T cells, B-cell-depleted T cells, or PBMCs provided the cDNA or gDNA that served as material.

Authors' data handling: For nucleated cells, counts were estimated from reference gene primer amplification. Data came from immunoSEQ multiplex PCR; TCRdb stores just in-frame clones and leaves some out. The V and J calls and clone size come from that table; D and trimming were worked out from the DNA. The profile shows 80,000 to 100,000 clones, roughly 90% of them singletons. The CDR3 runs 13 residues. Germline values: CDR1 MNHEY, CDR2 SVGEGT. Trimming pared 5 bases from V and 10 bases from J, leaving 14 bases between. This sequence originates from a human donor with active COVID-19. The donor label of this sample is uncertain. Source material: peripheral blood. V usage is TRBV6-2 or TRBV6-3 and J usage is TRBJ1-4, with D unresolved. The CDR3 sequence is CASSTGRYGKLFF. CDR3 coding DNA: TGTGCCAGCAGTACCGGGAGATACGGAAAACTGTTTTTT.